The 16 T cell receptor beta chains below were found in one sample sequenced in a study of CD8+CD57+ T cells in acquired aplastic anemia. The template used for profiling TCR beta VDJ and CDR3 was genomic DNA. TCRdb used MiXCR to reprocess the reads, holding one entry per CDR3 protein. The table has 150,000 to 200,000 distinct CDR3 sequences, around 66% seen once. Sequences were obtained from sorted CD4+, CD8+, or CD8+CD57+ T cells (not recorded which) from PBMCs. The receptor set was obtained from a human donor with severe aplastic anemia or a healthy control (not recorded which).

This clonotype was counted a few times. The chain carries TRBV15 and TRBJ2-1, with D uncertain. The V gene's germline CDR1 is LNHNV and CDR2 YYDKDF (reference sequence). V was cut by 7 bases and J by 0 bases, with 7 bases left in between. The CDR3 totals 13 residues. Here the CDR3 reads CATTDSSYNEQFF. The CDR3 DNA follows: TGTGCCACCACCGATAGCTCCTACAATGAGCAGTTCTTC.

This chain joins TRBV19 and TRBJ2-5; 9 nucleotides agree with TRBD1. CDR3 size: 14 residues. Trimming removed 3 bases from V and 11 bases from J; junction bases left unmatched: 10. The germline V gene has CDR1 LNHDA and CDR2 SQIVND (reference sequence). CDR3 in DNA: TGTGCCAGTAGTATGGGACAGGGTTCTCTGTCGCAGTACTTC. It yields the protein CASSMGQGSLSQYF.

The sample holds a few counts of this clonotype. This chain connects TRBV20-1 to TRBJ1-3, with TRBD1 matching 8 bases. Per the germline V gene, CDR1 is DFQATT and CDR2 is SNEGSKA (reference sequence). The V and J ends lost 1 base and 8 bases, in that order; junction bases with no gene match: 4. CDR3 length equals 13 residues. CDR3 nucleotide sequence: TGCAGTGCTAGAGGCACAGGGGGTGACACCATATATTTT. Encoded protein: CSARGTGGDTIYF.

V and J are TRBV20-1 and TRBJ2-7; TRBD1 might be the D (5 bases). The length of the CDR3 is 14 residues. Germline lookup yields CDR1 DFQATT and CDR2 SNEGSKA (reference sequence). Between the trimmed V and J ends, which lost 3 bases and 3 bases, there was a span of 15 bases. CDR3 loop: CSASWADQGYEQYF. The CDR3 DNA sequence: TGCAGTGCTAGTTGGGCAGATCAGGGCTACGAGCAGTACTTC.

This clonotype was found once. J is TRBJ2-1 and V is TRBV7-3; D is uncertain. V lost 5 bases and J 9 bases, leaving 11 bases between the germline ends. Germline loops: CDR1 SGHTA, CDR2 FQGTGA. This CDR3 contains 12 residues. CDR3 amino acids: CASSHPLGEQFF. As DNA, the CDR3 is TGTGCCAGCAGCCATCCGTTAGGTGAGCAGTTCTTC.

The chain joins TRBV7-9 to TRBJ2-3, with TRBD2 identical over 16 bases. There are 20 residues in the CDR3. Germline CDR1 and CDR2: SEHNR and FQNEAQ (reference sequence). V lost 3 bases to trimming and J lost 2 bases; unmatched junction nucleotides: 11. The CDR3, as DNA: TGTGCCAGCAGCTTTCAGGGACTAGCGGGAGGGCGGACTGCCACAGATACGCAGTATTTT. This codes for CASSFQGLAGGRTATDTQYF.

This clonotype was observed a handful of times. The chain uses TRBV7-9 and TRBJ2-5; 12 nucleotides line up with TRBD2. Trimming cost V 2 bases and J 5 bases; bases outside gene matches: 6. Germline V gene data show CDR1 as SEHNR and CDR2 as FQNEAQ (reference sequence). There are 16 residues in the CDR3. The CDR3: CASSLLSSGGAETQYF. Here the CDR3 DNA reads TGTGCCAGCAGCTTATTGTCTAGCGGGGGGGCCGAGACCCAGTACTTC.

Worth noting for this clonotype: A read error may produce the germline difference seen at one junction end. V gene TRBV29-1 combines with J gene TRBJ1-2; D is possibly TRBD1 (6 bases). CDR1 is SQVTM, CDR2 ANQGSEA, per germline. This CDR3 has 15 residues. This CDR3 reads CSVLGGAGANYGYTF. CDR3 DNA sequence: TGCAGCGTTTTAGGGGGGGCAGGAGCTAACTACGGCTACACCTTC.

This clonotype was detected only a few times. The gene calls are TRBV7-9 and TRBJ2-7; 9 bases align to TRBD1. The CDR3 runs 14 residues. The V segment lost 4 bases and the J segment 7 bases; nucleotides outside the gene matches: 8. Germline assignment: CDR1 SEHNR and CDR2 FQNEAQ (reference sequence). The CDR3 DNA reads as TGTGCCAGCAGCTCCCTCGGGACAGGGCATGAGCAGTACTTC. This translates into CASSSLGTGHEQYF.

There are a few counts of this clonotype. CDR3 sequence: CASSASTGVAVKLFF. CDR3 nucleotide sequence: TGTGCCAGCAGTGCCTCGACAGGGGTAGCGGTAAAACTGTTTTTT. The gene calls are TRBV2 and TRBJ1-4, with 8 nucleotides matching TRBD1. With V trimmed by 4 bases and J by 10 bases, 11 bases remained unmatched. CDR1 SNHLY and CDR2 FYNNEI come from the germline V gene. This CDR3 comprises 15 residues.

The rearrangement uses TRBV5-6 and TRBJ2-7, with 8 bases matching TRBD2. The CDR3 loop spans 15 amino acids. The germline CDR1 and CDR2 sequences are SGHDT and YYEEEE. The V segment lost 2 bases and the J segment 4 bases; nucleotides outside the gene matches: 8. CDR3 sequence (DNA): TGTGCCAGCAGCTTTCCGTCTCGGGGGGGATACGAGCAGTACTTC. This encodes CASSFPSRGGYEQYF.

The chain couples TRBV29-1 to TRBJ1-1; D is unclear. The CDR3 is 14 residues long. Between the trimmed V and J ends, which lost 0 bases and 1 base, there was a span of 9 bases. Germline V gene data show CDR1 as SQVTM and CDR2 as ANQGSEA. The CDR3 here is CSVEDLKRNTEAFF. The CDR3 nucleotides are TGCAGCGTTGAAGATCTTAAAAGGAACACTGAAGCTTTCTTT.

In this sample, this clonotype turned up a few times. The chain carries TRBV7-6 and TRBJ2-7; D may correspond to TRBD1 or TRBD2 (5 bases each). The ends were cut back, 0 bases at V and 4 bases at J, with 13 bases in the middle. The CDR3 has 15 amino acids. Germline V gene data show CDR1 as SGHVS and CDR2 as FNYEAQ. DNA for the CDR3: TGTGCCAGCAGCTTAGCGGCCCGGGGCCGATACGAGCAGTACTTC. Its protein product is CASSLAARGRYEQYF.

The chain links TRBV10-3 to TRBJ1-5; D remains unclear. CDR3 size: 13 residues. Germline V gene data show CDR1 as ENHRY and CDR2 as SYGVKD. Trimming removed 8 bases at V and 5 bases at J, with 13 bases between. DNA of the CDR3: TGTGCCATCGGGTCGGCAGAAGATCAGCCCCAGCATTTT. Protein sequence: CAIGSAEDQPQHF.

This clonotype was detected a few times. The chain joins TRBV15 to TRBJ1-1; D remains ambiguous. Trimming cost V 4 bases and J 3 bases, with 9 bases left between them. The CDR3 spans 13 residues. Germline V CDR1 and CDR2: LNHNV, YYDKDF (reference sequence). The CDR3 DNA is TGTGCCACCAGCATAGGCGGAGACACTGAAGCTTTCTTT. Encoded protein: CATSIGGDTEAFF.

In this sample, this clonotype turned up a few times. The gene calls are TRBV7-2 and TRBJ1-5; tentative D call: TRBD1 (5 bases). The V and J ends lost 5 bases and 2 bases respectively, with 7 bases between them. The CDR3 spans 13 residues. CDR1 is SGHTA, CDR2 FQGNSA, per germline. The CDR3 region has the DNA TGTGCCAGCAGCATCAGGGGCAATCAGCCCCAGCATTTT. It encodes CASSIRGNQPQHF.